The 20 T cell receptor beta chains reported below all come from one sample, sequenced in a study of T cell repertoires in cytomegalovirus infection. TCRdb redid the calling of the reads with MiXCR, one entry per CDR3 protein. The sample contains about 83,000 distinct CDR3 sequences, approximately 30% of which appear only once. The antigens these receptors bind are not known. The material was CD8+ T cells from cultured PBMCs, obtained from culture after CMV antigen stimulation. Every receptor here comes from a human donor in good health (CMV status not recorded). Some clones in this sample may be carry-over from other donors' samples.

Ten or more counts support this clonotype. The V and J genes are TRBV7-2 and TRBJ2-5; 12 nucleotides match TRBD2. V gave up 3 bases and J gave up 3 bases; unmatched junction bases: 5. The CDR3 totals 16 residues. Per germline, CDR1 SGHTA and CDR2 FQGNSA. CDR3 coding DNA: TGTGCCAGCAGCTTCCTAGCGGGGGGGGGCGAAGAGACCCAGTACTTC. As protein: CASSFLAGGGEETQYF.

The genes are TRBV25-1 and TRBJ2-1; D is ambiguous. Germline assignment: CDR1 MGHDK and CDR2 SYGVNS. Trimming stripped 4 bases from V and 6 bases from J, with 7 bases between. The CDR3 sequence is 12 residues long. CDR3 nucleotide sequence: TGTGCCAGCAGTGTCACCGGCAATGAGCAGTTCTTC. Translated: CASSVTGNEQFF.

This clonotype showed up just a few times. The chain uses TRBV4-2 and TRBJ1-2, with a weak D call TRBD1 (5 bases). CDR3 size: 14 residues. Trimming cost V 0 bases and J 3 bases, with 8 bases left between them. The germline V gene encodes CDR1 LGHNA and CDR2 YNFKEQ. CDR3 protein: CASSQDEGYYGYTF. The CDR3 DNA sequence: TGTGCCAGCAGCCAAGATGAGGGGTACTATGGCTACACCTTC.

This clonotype was detected ten times or more. The CDR3 DNA sequence: TGTGCCAGCAGCACCGGGACAGAGAACACCGGGGAGCTGTTTTTT. Residues: CASSTGTENTGELFF. The chain joins TRBV7-7 to TRBJ2-2; 7 bases align to TRBD1. The germline V gene encodes CDR1 SSHAT and CDR2 FNYEAQ (reference sequence). This CDR3 region has 15 residues. V was pared by 5 bases and J by 1 base, with 4 bases of the junction left unmatched. Filled out from reference TRBV7-7 and TRBJ2-2, the complete variable domain reads GAGVSQSPRYKVTKRGQDVTLRCDPISSHATLYWYQQALGQGPEFLTYFNYEAQPDKSGLPSDRFSAERPEGSISTLTIQRTEQRDSAMYRCASSTGTENTGELFFGEGSRLTVL.

This clonotype was seen ten or more times. In nucleotides, the CDR3 is TGTGCCAGCAGTTCGTCGCACTCCCGTTTAGATACGCAGTATTTT. Translated: CASSSSHSRLDTQYF. The chain carries TRBV12-3 or TRBV12-4 and TRBJ2-3; D is undetermined. V was cut by 4 bases and J by 5 bases, with 16 bases left in between. The CDR3 covers 15 residues.

V and J are TRBV5-1 and TRBJ1-1; D unclear. CDR1 is SGHRS and CDR2 is YFSETQ in the germline V gene. This CDR3 contains 15 residues. With 0 bases removed from V and 0 bases from J, the gap between germline ends came to 9 bases. The CDR3 loop reads CASSLAPGLNTEAFF. CDR3 bases: TGCGCCAGCAGCTTGGCCCCGGGTCTGAACACTGAAGCTTTCTTT.

This clonotype was found a few times. The genes are TRBV12-3 or TRBV12-4 and TRBJ2-1; no clear D gene. The length of the CDR3 is 15 residues. V dropped 5 bases and J dropped 4 bases, with 15 bases sitting between them. The CDR3 is CASSIQNKPYNEQFF. The CDR3 coding sequence is TGTGCCAGCAGTATCCAAAACAAACCTTACAATGAGCAGTTCTTC.

This chain joins TRBV12-3 or TRBV12-4 and TRBJ1-1, with D perhaps matching TRBD1 (5 bases). V dropped 7 bases and J dropped 0 bases, with 12 bases sitting between them. This CDR3 comprises 14 residues. This CDR3 reads CASNRDSLNTEAFF. CDR3 sequence (DNA): TGTGCCAGCAATAGAGACAGCCTGAACACTGAAGCTTTCTTT.

The chain has TRBV19 and TRBJ1-2; D gene uncertain. Trimming removed 10 bases from V and 4 bases from J, with 13 bases in between. Germline loops: CDR1 LNHDA, CDR2 SQIVND (reference sequence). The CDR3 runs 12 residues. CDR3: CATRTGFYGYTF. CDR3 in DNA: TGTGCCACCCGGACCGGTTTCTATGGCTACACCTTC.

The chain joins TRBV19 to TRBJ2-7; 11 bases map to TRBD1. After removal of 5 bases from V and 5 bases from J, the junction contained 5 bases not matched to a gene. The CDR3 is 14 amino acids. The germline gives CDR1 LNHDA, CDR2 SQIVND (reference sequence). This chain's CDR3 is CASSLDRGRHEQYF. In DNA form, the CDR3 reads TGTGCCAGTAGTTTGGACAGGGGGCGCCACGAGCAGTACTTC.

V gene TRBV7-9 combines with J gene TRBJ2-1; TRBD2 matches at 8 bases. Germline loops: CDR1 SEHNR, CDR2 FQNEAQ (reference sequence). V lost 5 bases to trimming and J lost 9 bases; unmatched junction nucleotides: 6. CDR3 length equals 13 residues. CDR3: CASSPPGGREQFF. The CDR3 DNA is TGTGCCAGCAGCCCCCCGGGGGGGCGTGAGCAGTTCTTC.

This clonotype was counted between two and nine times. The chain employs TRBV19 and TRBJ1-1; possible D gene TRBD1, 5 bases. The CDR3 length is 13 residues. Germline V gene sequence: CDR1 LNHDA, CDR2 SQIVND (reference sequence). V lost 8 bases and J 0 bases, leaving 10 bases between the germline ends. As DNA, the CDR3 is TGTGCCAGTCAGGGAGGTCTGAACACTGAAGCTTTCTTT. This encodes CASQGGLNTEAFF.

The chain has TRBV4-1 and TRBJ1-5; D unresolved. V was cut by 0 bases and J by 1 base, with 10 bases left in between. Germline CDR1 is MGHRA and CDR2 is YSYEKL. This CDR3 is built from 16 residues. CDR3 DNA: TGCGCCAGCAGCCAAGATATCCCGGAAAGCAATCAGCCCCAGCATTTT. Translating it yields CASSQDIPESNQPQHF.

This clonotype showed up just a few times. This rearrangement joins TRBV5-6 to TRBJ2-3, with TRBD2 identical over 7 bases. V shed 1 base, J shed 4 bases, and the junction held 6 bases outside the gene matches. The CDR3 spans 15 residues. CDR1 and CDR2 from the germline V gene are SGHDT and YYEEEE. The CDR3 DNA follows: TGTGCCAGCAGCTTGCGAAGCGGGGCGGCAGATACGCAGTATTTT. Protein product: CASSLRSGAADTQYF.

The table lists this clonotype with a few counts. The chain has TRBV6-6 and TRBJ1-6; 10 nucleotides align to TRBD1. Germline V CDR1 and CDR2: MNHNY, SVGAGI (reference sequence). The CDR3 has 17 residues. The J segment lost 8 bases and the V segment lost 5 bases, leaving 12 bases of the junction unmatched. In nucleotides, the CDR3 is TGTGCCAGCAGTCCAATACGGGACAGGGGTCCTCATTCACCCCTCCACTTT. Residues: CASSPIRDRGPHSPLHF.

V and J are TRBV12-3 or TRBV12-4 and TRBJ1-1; D is uncertain. Between the trimmed V and J ends, which lost 5 bases and 0 bases, there was a span of 10 bases. CDR3 size: 14 residues. CDR3 loop: CASSRILMNTEAFF. DNA for the CDR3: TGTGCCAGCAGTCGGATCCTCATGAACACTGAAGCTTTCTTT.

On this clonotype itself: This may arise from a read error, as a much more abundant clone is one base away. This CDR3 is CSADELAGGRIAYNEQFF. CDR3 bases: TGCAGTGCTGACGAACTAGCGGGGGGGCGGATTGCGTACAATGAGCAGTTCTTC. The rearrangement joins TRBV20-1 to TRBJ2-1, with 13 bases lining up with TRBD2. CDR3 length: 18 residues. In germline, CDR1 is DFQATT, CDR2 SNEGSKA (reference sequence). The ends lost 5 bases at V and 4 bases at J; junction bases unmatched: 14.

This sequence joins TRBV9 and TRBJ1-2; no firm D call. The CDR3 is made up of 16 amino acids. Deletions cut 0 bases from V and 0 bases from J, with 12 bases between. The germline V gene encodes CDR1 SGDLS and CDR2 YYNGEE. The CDR3 DNA follows: TGTGCCAGCAGCGTAGAGATCCTGGAGCCTAACTATGGCTACACCTTC. Its protein product is CASSVEILEPNYGYTF.

J is TRBJ2-2 and V is TRBV5-6; D might be TRBD2 (6 bases). Trimming cost V 5 bases and J 1 base, with 15 bases left between them. From germline, CDR1 is SGHDT and CDR2 YYEEEE. This CDR3 is 16 amino acids long. CDR3 residues: CASRGLAERNTGELFF. CDR3 sequence (DNA): TGTGCCAGCAGGGGATTAGCGGAGCGGAACACCGGGGAGCTGTTTTTT.

Ten or more counts support this clonotype. CDR3: CASSPGVAGEDTQYF. CDR3 sequence (DNA): TGTGCCAGCAGTCCCGGGGTAGCGGGGGAGGATACGCAGTATTTT. V gene TRBV11-2 combines with J gene TRBJ2-3, with 9 bases that match TRBD2. CDR1 and CDR2 (germline): SGHAT, FQNNGV. V was clipped by 6 bases and J by 6 bases; unmatched bases: 10. The CDR3 sequence is 15 residues long.